Following are 32 T cell receptor beta chains from one sample sequenced in a study of shared clonotypes between healthy human individuals. The data were produced by immunoSEQ multiplex PCR, yet TCRdb's version contains in-frame clones alone and is incomplete. This sample carries 2 million to 2.5 million clones, approximately 96% of them seen once, and the ten largest clones take over 0.1%. Sequenced input: naive CD4+ T cells sorted from blood. Subset in this sample: CD45RA+ positively selected. These receptors originate from a man aged 18 to 30 in good health.

This rearrangement joins TRBV10-3 to TRBJ2-2, with TRBD2 matching over 7 bases. Losses at the gene ends were 6 bases for V and 8 bases for J; bases not matched to a gene: 9. The CDR3 is made up of 14 amino acids. Per germline, CDR1 ENHRY and CDR2 SYGVKD. CDR3 in amino acids: CAIRGTTKGGELFF. The CDR3 DNA sequence: TGTGCCATCAGAGGGACTACTAAGGGAGGGGAGCTGTTTTTT.

In the case of this clone: Within the sample, other DNA sequences also encode this same CDR3. V is TRBV5-1 and J is TRBJ1-6, with D maybe TRBD1 (6 bases). V was clipped by 4 bases and J by 3 bases, with 11 bases between them. CDR1 is SGHRS and CDR2 is YFSETQ in the germline V gene. This CDR3 contains 15 residues. As DNA, the CDR3 is TGCGCCAGCAGCCCCAGGGGAGACTATAATTCACCCCTCCACTTT. Encoded protein: CASSPRGDYNSPLHF.

CDR3 sequence reads: CASRPMWVAYEQYF. CDR3 coding DNA: TGCGCCAGCAGACCGATGTGGGTCGCCTACGAGCAGTACTTC. J is TRBJ2-7 and V is TRBV10-1, with D uncertain. V was cut by 6 bases and J by 2 bases, with 14 bases left in between. This CDR3 region has 14 residues. Germline V gene lookup returns CDR1 WNHNN and CDR2 SYGVQD (reference sequence).

This CDR3 reads CASSLGLAGRVSYEQYF. The CDR3 DNA reads TGTGCCAGCAGCTTGGGGCTAGCGGGACGAGTGTCCTACGAGCAGTACTTC. The chain has TRBV5-5 and TRBJ2-7, with 9 bases lining up with TRBD2. V lost 0 bases and J lost 1; bases outside the gene matches: 8. In germline, CDR1 is SGHKS, CDR2 YYEKEE (reference sequence). This CDR3 has 17 amino acids.

This chain joins TRBV5-1 and TRBJ2-5; the D gene is possibly TRBD2 (6 bases). There are 13 residues in the CDR3. Trimming stripped 3 bases from V and 4 bases from J, with 10 bases between. Germline V gene sequence: CDR1 SGHRS, CDR2 YFSETQ. CDR3 bases: TGCGCCAGCAGCTCCCCGGGGGTAGAGACCCAGTACTTC. It yields the protein CASSSPGVETQYF.

The chain combines TRBV4-3 with TRBJ2-4; the D is unclear. From germline, CDR1 is LGHNA and CDR2 YSLEER. The length of the CDR3 is 15 residues. The V end lost 0 bases, the J end lost 4 bases, and 10 bases lay between the germline ends. The CDR3 protein is CASSQENSAKNIQYF. CDR3 DNA sequence: TGCGCCAGCAGCCAAGAAAACAGCGCAAAAAACATTCAGTACTTC.

The chain is built from TRBV5-1 and TRBJ2-1; the match to TRBD2 covers 12 bases. The V gene end was trimmed by 4 bases and the J gene end by 1 base; junction bases not matched to a gene: 3. In germline, CDR1 is SGHRS, CDR2 YFSETQ. The CDR3 consists of 16 residues. The chain's CDR3 is CASSPTSGGSYNEQFF. Here the CDR3 DNA reads TGCGCCAGCAGCCCGACTAGCGGGGGATCCTACAATGAGCAGTTCTTC.

V is TRBV10-2 and J is TRBJ2-7; D is ambiguous. The CDR3 has 15 residues. Deletions cut 7 bases from V and 3 bases from J, with 19 bases between. Per germline, CDR1 WSHSY and CDR2 SAAADI. CDR3 residues: CASMINLVSSYEQYF. For the CDR3, the DNA is TGCGCCAGCATGATAAATCTGGTTTCGAGCTACGAGCAGTACTTC.

The chain couples TRBV7-2 to TRBJ2-7; 8 bases are a match to TRBD2. V shed 1 base, J shed 2 bases, and the junction held 1 base outside the gene matches. Germline values: CDR1 SGHTA, CDR2 FQGNSA. The CDR3 length is 14 residues. CDR3 nucleotides: TGTGCCAGCAGCTTAGTACTAGCGGCCTACGAGCAGTACTTC. It yields the protein CASSLVLAAYEQYF.

The rearrangement links TRBV13 to TRBJ1-2, with 7 bases identical to TRBD1. Germline V CDR1 and CDR2: PRHDT, FYEKMQ (reference sequence). V was pared by 2 bases and J by 7 bases, with 16 bases of the junction left unmatched. This CDR3 spans 17 amino acids. CDR3 coding DNA: TGTGCCAGCAGCTTACGGTCCATGTCGGACAGGAGGGGTGGCTACACCTTC. Translating it yields CASSLRSMSDRRGGYTF.

V usage is TRBV11-2 and J usage is TRBJ2-7; TRBD1 agrees at 7 bases. Trimming took 5 bases from V and 0 from J; bases not matched to a gene: 7. CDR3 size: 15 residues. CDR1 SGHAT and CDR2 FQNNGV come from the germline V gene. This CDR3 reads CASSHGTASSYEQYF. DNA of the CDR3: TGTGCCAGCAGCCACGGGACAGCGAGCTCCTACGAGCAGTACTTC.

The genes are TRBV5-1 and TRBJ1-1; TRBD1 is a possible D gene (5 bases). Germline V gives CDR1 SGHRS, CDR2 YFSETQ. Trimming removed 4 bases at V and 0 bases at J, with 19 bases between. This CDR3 spans 17 amino acids. This CDR3 reads CASSIGHHLVMNTEAFF. DNA for the CDR3: TGCGCCAGCAGCATAGGACACCACTTGGTTATGAACACTGAAGCTTTCTTT.

The chain links TRBV6-5 to TRBJ2-7; 7 bases map to TRBD1. V lost 10 bases and J lost 9; bases outside the gene matches: 18. Germline V gives CDR1 MNHEY, CDR2 SVGAGI. The CDR3 length is 14 residues. The CDR3 reads CATRDSITLRVQYF. The CDR3 DNA follows: TGTGCCACCCGGGACAGCATCACTTTACGAGTGCAGTACTTC.

V is TRBV5-4 and J is TRBJ1-6; 11 positions match TRBD1. This CDR3 contains 19 residues. Germline-derived CDR1 and CDR2 are SGHNT and YYREEE (reference sequence). Unmatched junction bases numbered 15, after V lost 0 bases and J lost 10 bases. The CDR3 coding sequence is TGTGCCAGCAGCTTGGACTGGACAGGGGGCGAAAGCGGAAGATCACCCCTCCACTTT. This translates into CASSLDWTGGESGRSPLHF.

CDR3 in DNA: TGTGCCAGTAGTAGATCGGACGGGAGCTCCTACGAGCAGTACTTC. Amino acid sequence: CASSRSDGSSYEQYF. The rearrangement links TRBV19 to TRBJ2-7; D perhaps matches TRBD2 (6 bases). CDR1 and CDR2 (germline): LNHDA, SQIVND (reference sequence). The germline V and J ends were trimmed by 4 bases and 0 bases, with 13 bases remaining between them. The CDR3 covers 15 residues.

Remarks on this clone: Other DNA sequences in the same sample also yield this CDR3. The rearrangement links TRBV19 to TRBJ2-7; D is unresolved. Germline CDR1 reads LNHDA; CDR2 reads SQIVND (reference sequence). The V and J ends lost 1 base and 0 bases respectively, with 10 bases between them. CDR3 length: 15 residues. The CDR3, as DNA: TGTGCCAGTAGTATAGTGGCAGGAGTCTCCTACGAGCAGTACTTC. This codes for CASSIVAGVSYEQYF.

CDR3 DNA: TGTGCCAGCAGTTTCAGCGATACGCAGTATTTT. This encodes CASSFSDTQYF. The V and J genes are TRBV28 and TRBJ2-3; D not resolved. Trimming removed 3 bases from V and 6 bases from J, with 4 bases in between. CDR1 is MDHEN, CDR2 SYDVKM, per germline. This CDR3 contains 11 residues.

The gene calls are TRBV5-1 and TRBJ1-2; D unresolved. V was trimmed by 4 bases and J by 8 bases, leaving 15 bases between them. This CDR3 has 13 residues. Germline V lookup: CDR1 SGHRS, CDR2 YFSETQ. The CDR3 nucleotides are TGCGCCAGCAGCCCGGCCAGCACAGTAGGCTACACCTTC. Its translation is CASSPASTVGYTF.

The chain uses TRBV25-1 and TRBJ2-5; D remains unclear. Trimming shortened V by 7 bases and J by 2 bases, and 5 bases separated the two germline ends. The CDR3 consists of 11 residues. Germline values: CDR1 MGHDK, CDR2 SYGVNS. The CDR3 bases are TGTGCCAGCACTATACAAGAGACCCAGTACTTC. It translates to CASTIQETQYF.

CDR3 sequence: CASSKNWTGGYTF. For the CDR3, the DNA is TGTGCCAGCAGCAAAAATTGGACCGGAGGCTACACCTTC. This chain uses TRBV21-1 with TRBJ1-2. TRBV21-1 is a known pseudogene. The CDR3 loop spans 13 amino acids.

The chain has TRBV18 and TRBJ1-5, with D hard to call. CDR1 KGHSH and CDR2 LQKENI come from the germline V gene. The CDR3 contains 13 residues. V shed 5 bases and J shed 0 bases, with 5 bases lying between them. This CDR3 reads CASSSDSNQPQHF. CDR3 nucleotide sequence: TGTGCCAGCTCATCGGATAGCAATCAGCCCCAGCATTTT.

J is TRBJ2-2 and V is TRBV6-5; D remains ambiguous. Trimming stripped 2 bases from V and 4 bases from J, with 14 bases between. The CDR3 consists of 16 residues. The germline CDR1 and CDR2 sequences are MNHEY and SVGAGI. CDR3 in DNA: TGTGCCAGCAGTTACCGCAGGTTGAGGAGCACCGGGGAGCTGTTTTTT. The encoded protein is CASSYRRLRSTGELFF.

As to this clone: The same CDR3 can be traced to other DNA sequences in this sample. In nucleotides, the CDR3 is TGTGCCAGCAGTTCCGGGGGGGGCACAGATACGCAGTATTTT. Translation: CASSSGGGTDTQYF. This rearrangement joins TRBV6-1 to TRBJ2-3, with TRBD2 identical over 8 bases. Per the germline V gene, CDR1 is MNHNS and CDR2 is SASEGT. The CDR3 contains 14 residues. Trimming cost V 5 bases and J 1 base; bases outside gene matches: 2.

V gene TRBV25-1 combines with J gene TRBJ2-2; 7 positions agree with TRBD1. The germline gives CDR1 MGHDK, CDR2 SYGVNS. Germline trimming cut 10 bases from V and 2 bases from J; bases unmatched to any gene: 7. This CDR3 contains 14 residues. The CDR3 region has the DNA TGTGCCACCTCGGACAGGACCAACACCGGGGAGCTGTTTTTT. This encodes CATSDRTNTGELFF.

The table lists this clone with a count of one. The rearrangement links TRBV7-8 to TRBJ1-5, with D unresolved. Trimming took 5 bases from V and 1 from J, leaving 21 bases between them. There are 18 residues in the CDR3. Germline CDR1 SGHVS, CDR2 FQNEAQ. The CDR3 DNA is TGTGCCAGCAGCCCCGCGTTTCCACTCGAAGGGAGCAATCAGCCCCAGCATTTT. It codes for CASSPAFPLEGSNQPQHF.

Only one count was recorded for this clone. The chain has TRBV5-6 and TRBJ2-3, with 8 bases that match TRBD1. The CDR3 length is 13 residues. The V segment lost 3 bases and the J segment 4 bases; nucleotides outside the gene matches: 1. Looked up from germline, CDR1 is SGHDT and CDR2 is YYEEEE. The CDR3 region has the DNA TGTGCCAGCAGCTCAGGGGGCGCAGATACGCAGTATTTT. Translated: CASSSGGADTQYF.

J is TRBJ1-2 and V is TRBV19; 9 positions match TRBD1. Germline V CDR1 and CDR2: LNHDA, SQIVND (reference sequence). This CDR3 comprises 15 residues. With 3 bases clipped from V and 5 bases from J, the junction kept 7 bases outside the gene matches. The CDR3 loop is CASSIGTGSAYGYTF. The CDR3 bases are TGTGCCAGTAGTATTGGGACAGGGTCGGCTTATGGCTACACCTTC.

This clone has a single count. In nucleotides, the CDR3 is TGTGCCAGCAGCTTGACCGAGAACACCGGGGAGCTGTTTTTT. It specifies CASSLTENTGELFF. This chain links TRBV7-3 with TRBJ2-2; no definite D call. CDR3 length: 14 amino acids. Germline assignment: CDR1 SGHTA and CDR2 FQGTGA. The ends were cut back, 3 bases at V and 1 base at J, with 6 bases in the middle.

J is TRBJ1-2 and V is TRBV18, with TRBD1 matching over 8 bases. Germline V gene sequence: CDR1 KGHSH, CDR2 LQKENI. The CDR3 is made up of 17 amino acids. The ends lost 6 bases at V and 4 bases at J; junction bases unmatched: 16. As DNA, the CDR3 is TGTGCCAGCTCGGGACAGGAAACCCAACCTACCAGCTATGGCTACACCTTC. Translating it yields CASSGQETQPTSYGYTF.

This sequence joins TRBV11-1 and TRBJ2-2; the D gene is possibly TRBD1 (5 bases). The CDR3 runs to 15 residues. Trimming removed 3 bases at V and 3 bases at J, with 11 bases between. Germline CDR1 and CDR2: SGHAT and FQDESV (reference sequence). The chain's CDR3 is CASSFGQLDTGELFF. As DNA, the CDR3 is TGTGCCAGCAGCTTCGGACAATTGGACACCGGGGAGCTGTTTTTT.

This rearrangement joins TRBV4-1 to TRBJ2-7; 9 nucleotides align to TRBD1. V shed 6 bases and J 2 bases; nucleotides not matched to a gene: 8. Germline V CDR1 and CDR2: MGHRA, YSYEKL. This CDR3 has 15 amino acids. For the CDR3, the DNA is TGCGCCAGCAGAAACTCCGGGACAGGGACCTACGAGCAGTACTTC. Amino acids: CASRNSGTGTYEQYF.

The chain combines TRBV9 with TRBJ2-1; D call uncertain. V was pared by 0 bases and J by 6 bases, with 16 bases between. The length of the CDR3 is 16 residues. Germline V CDR1 and CDR2: SGDLS, YYNGEE. The CDR3 here is CASSVEGPGWGNEQFF. The CDR3 DNA follows: TGTGCCAGCAGCGTAGAAGGGCCTGGCTGGGGCAATGAGCAGTTCTTC.